This TCR beta chain was retrieved from a study of blood T cell repertoires in COVID-19. CDR1 and CDR2 from the germline V gene are SGDLS and YYNGEE. Trimming took off 4 bases at V and 2 bases at J, with 14 bases between the two ends. The CDR3 is made up of 15 amino acids. The data were produced by immunoSEQ multiplex PCR, yet TCRdb's version contains in-frame clones alone and is incomplete. The sample lists 250,000 to 300,000 clones, around 90% seen once, with approximately 2% in the top ten. The sequencing input was PBMCs or T cells enriched from blood (not recorded which). The rearrangement links TRBV9 to TRBJ2-3, with D possibly matching TRBD2 (5 bases). This TCR came from a woman in her fifties or sixties in a cohort exposed to, infected with or recovered from COVID-19 (not recorded which). The CDR3 spells CASSYGLYSTDTQYF. The CDR3 bases are TGTGCCAGCAGCTACGGACTCTACTCCACAGATACGCAGTATTTT.